The present T cell receptor beta chain was sequenced within a study of blood T cell repertoires in COVID-19 (dated by TCRdb to about 2020). About the investigation overall: Samples covering the acute and convalescent phases of COVID-19 were provided by collaborators in the United States, Italy and Spain. The repertoires were released in a freely available public database intended as a resource for research on the immune response to SARS-CoV-2. The samples were drawn from two sources: the first 160 participants of the ongoing ImmuneRACE study, and 1,000 to 1,500 subjects contributed by 6 global collaborators. Where HLA class I and class II types were available, the types were taken from metadata supplied by the sample provider, not from assay-based typing. Sample metadata almost always included a de-identified subject ID, COVID-19 status, age in years and sex. Subjects who had been exposed to COVID-19, were actively infected with it, or had recovered from it provided the deeply sampled blood TCRbeta repertoires that made up the dataset. The material from the prospective study consisted of cDNA or gDNA derived from T cells, B-cell-depleted T cells, or PBMCs. What the study reported, not specific to this receptor: Clinical and demographic metadata were provided uncurated, with the amount varying by source and participant.

Enrolling through a virtual design, the prospective study's participants ranged in age from about 18 to 89 years and lived across some 23 United States geographic areas. To assign participants to cohorts, the prospective study relied on clinical history that participants themselves reported in a screening survey and a study questionnaire. For ImmuneRACE Cohort 3, a participant was defined as recovered based on two consecutive negative NP/OP PCR tests, clearance by a healthcare professional, or resolution of symptoms. Mobile phlebotomists in the prospective study collected whole blood, serum and a nasopharyngeal or oropharyngeal swab from every participant. Participants in the prospective study had the option to provide additional blood draws and questionnaires over an approximately 2-month period. Before DNA extraction, prospective study blood samples were shipped either frozen or at room temperature.

V is pruned by 4 bases and J by 3 bases, leaving 9 bases of the junction without a gene match. The CDR3 starts with the cysteine, ends with the phenylalanine, and has 15 residues. The retained sequence is limited to the CDR3, 45 bases, with the frame set at the first base. Via the germline V gene, CDR1 is SGHRS and CDR2 YFSETQ. The immunoSEQ Assay, a bias-controlled multiplex PCR, was used to amplify TCRbeta CDR3 regions from genomic DNA. In the authors' own workflow: Within the assay, amplification of reference gene primers was used to estimate how many nucleated cells each sample contained. To quantify the absolute abundance of each unique TCRbeta CDR3 rearrangement, sequence reads were collapsed and filtered. Productive Simpson clonality was computed per sample as the square root of Simpson's diversity index over productive rearrangements. This is the immuneACCESS table as TCRdb keeps it, with only in-frame sequences that have V and J called. A part of the clones is gone; compared with another copy, unresolved V genes explain less than half, and the rest is unexplained. V and J calls and clone size are as listed in that table; D and trimming were resolved from the DNA. In this sample the table shows roughly 500,000 clones, approximately 91% of which occur a single time. The leading ten clones occupy around 7.9% of the sample.

Regarding this clone: No cognate antigen has been identified for it. Base qualities are not recorded, but no much larger clone differs from it by a single base.

The receptor comes from a woman in her sixties or seventies who had recovered from COVID-19. Sequenced: PBMCs or T cells enriched from blood (not recorded which). Recombination joined TRBV5-1 with TRBJ2-7; a stretch of 8 junction bases matches TRBD1. The DNA sequence follows: TGCGCCAGCAGCGCGGGGACAGGTGGTATCTACGAGCAGTACTTC. This sequence encodes CASSAGTGGIYEQYF.